Below are 17 T cell receptor beta chains sequenced from a single sample in a study of T cells in Graves' hyperthyroidism and ophthalmopathy. The CDR3 regions of TCR beta were amplified from RNA transcripts. During a first-round RT-PCR of the TCR CDR3, the HTBI primer set was used. In TCRdb, the multiplex PCR reads were re-called with MiXCR into one record per CDR3 protein. The sample carries under 350,000 distinct CDR3 sequences, about 20% recorded once. Sequenced input: blood. Source of these receptors: a woman aged 45-65 years with Graves' hyperthyroidism.

This clonotype was detected a few times. J is TRBJ1-3 and V is TRBV2; D gene unclear. The V end lost 2 bases, the J end lost 0 bases, and 8 bases lay between the germline ends. Germline CDR1 SNHLY, CDR2 FYNNEI. This CDR3 comprises 15 residues. CDR3 nucleotide sequence: TGTGCCAGCAGTGAACGTCTTATCTCTGGAAACACCATATATTTT. Its translation: CASSERLISGNTIYF.

V usage is TRBV24-1 and J usage is TRBJ2-5; D call uncertain. Germline V gene lookup returns CDR1 KGHDR and CDR2 SFDVKD. The V and J ends lost 3 bases and 3 bases respectively, with 10 bases between them. The CDR3 contains 14 residues. CDR3 protein: CATSDGLREETQYF. The CDR3 DNA is TGTGCCACCAGTGATGGTCTTAGGGAAGAGACCCAGTACTTC.

This clonotype was seen a few times. V and J are TRBV20-1 and TRBJ2-3, with TRBD2 matching over 7 bases. CDR1 and CDR2 (germline): DFQATT, SNEGSKA (reference sequence). The CDR3 runs to 16 residues. V lost 1 base to trimming and J lost 2 bases; unmatched junction nucleotides: 9. The CDR3 nucleotides are TGCAGTGCTAGAGGGTGGGCGGGAGATACCACAGATACGCAGTATTTT. It codes for CSARGWAGDTTDTQYF.

In this sample, this clonotype turned up many times. The V and J genes are TRBV11-2 and TRBJ2-7; possibly TRBD1 for D (5 bases). The CDR3 is 13 amino acids. Trimming cost V 1 base and J 7 bases, with 11 bases left between them. CDR1 and CDR2 (germline): SGHAT, FQNNGV. CDR3 DNA sequence: TGTGCCAGCAGCTTAGGTACAGGCCTGGAGCAGTACTTC. This translates into CASSLGTGLEQYF.

The chain carries TRBV11-2 and TRBJ1-1; no firm D call. The germline V gene encodes CDR1 SGHAT and CDR2 FQNNGV. V lost 7 bases, J lost 6 bases, and 9 bases lay in between. This CDR3 is 11 amino acids long. CDR3 in amino acids: CASNYNAEAFF. DNA for the CDR3: TGTGCCAGCAACTACAACGCTGAAGCTTTCTTT.

A single count supports this clonotype. Since a much larger clone is just one base distant, this may be a read error. The chain combines TRBV30 with TRBJ1-6, with D maybe TRBD1 (6 bases). Germline V lookup: CDR1 GTSNPN, CDR2 SVGIG (reference sequence). This CDR3 spans 14 amino acids. V lost 4 bases to trimming and J lost 6 bases, with 13 bases between them. The CDR3 loop is CAWTPGAINSPLHF. CDR3 sequence (DNA): TGTGCCTGGACCCCGGGGGCAATTAATTCACCCCTCCACTTT.

This chain joins TRBV9 and TRBJ2-2; D is uncertain. The germline V gene has CDR1 SGDLS and CDR2 YYNGEE. The ends were cut back, 0 bases at V and 7 bases at J, with 16 bases in the middle. This CDR3 comprises 16 residues. Here the CDR3 DNA reads TGTGCCAGCAGCGTAGGTTTGGCGGAAGAGGTCGGGGAGCTGTTTTTT. It specifies CASSVGLAEEVGELFF.

In its sample, this clonotype was seen many times. The chain recombines TRBV24-1 with TRBJ2-1, with 7 bases matching TRBD2. The CDR3 runs 15 residues. J was trimmed by 9 bases and V by 1 base; bases with no gene match: 8. Germline V gives CDR1 KGHDR, CDR2 SFDVKD. In DNA, the CDR3 is TGTGCCACCAGTGATTTCTCGGGAGGTATAATTGAGCAGTTCTTC. This codes for CATSDFSGGIIEQFF.

This clonotype was found many times. The chain recombines TRBV12-3 or TRBV12-4 with TRBJ2-1, with a tentative D call TRBD1 (5 bases). This CDR3 is 14 amino acids long. Deletions cut 10 bases from V and 3 bases from J, with 16 bases between. This CDR3 reads CATAWGWVYNEQFF. DNA of the CDR3: TGTGCCACCGCGTGGGGCTGGGTCTACAATGAGCAGTTCTTC.

The sample holds a few counts of this clonotype. The genes are TRBV7-2 and TRBJ2-3; 7 bases line up with TRBD2. With 6 bases clipped from V and 0 bases from J, the junction kept 9 bases outside the gene matches. The germline V gene has CDR1 SGHTA and CDR2 FQGNSA. This CDR3 comprises 16 residues. The CDR3 protein is CASRGGIAPSTDTQYF. The CDR3 DNA follows: TGTGCCAGCAGGGGAGGGATTGCACCTAGCACAGATACGCAGTATTTT.

This clonotype was detected a few times. The V call is TRBV27, the J call TRBJ2-7; D remains ambiguous. The CDR3 has 13 residues. V lost 4 bases and J 4 bases, leaving 11 bases between the germline ends. CDR1 is MNHEY and CDR2 is SMNVEV in the germline V gene (reference sequence). For the CDR3, the DNA is TGTGCCAGCAGTTACCAAACTCGGTACGAGCAGTACTTC. It encodes CASSYQTRYEQYF.

In this sample, this clonotype turned up many times. The chain recombines TRBV12-3 or TRBV12-4 with TRBJ2-3; the match to TRBD2 covers 12 bases. V shed 5 bases, J shed 2 bases, and the junction held 2 bases outside the gene matches. The CDR3 has 15 amino acids. The CDR3 is CASSGLAGYTDTQYF. The CDR3 DNA sequence: TGTGCCAGCAGTGGACTAGCGGGATACACAGATACGCAGTATTTT.

This clonotype was counted only a few times. V is TRBV19 and J is TRBJ2-3, with a weak D call TRBD2 (6 bases). Trimming shortened V by 5 bases and J by 0 bases, and 12 bases separated the two germline ends. In germline, CDR1 is LNHDA, CDR2 SQIVND (reference sequence). The CDR3 consists of 15 residues. Here the CDR3 DNA reads TGTGCCAGTAGTCCTGGAGGGTCTAGCACAGATACGCAGTATTTT. It specifies CASSPGGSSTDTQYF.

In this sample, this clonotype turned up many times. This chain connects TRBV7-2 to TRBJ2-7; D possibly corresponds to TRBD2 (5 bases). Germline CDR1 reads SGHTA; CDR2 reads FQGNSA. The V gene lost 0 bases and the J gene lost 7 bases, with 7 bases spanning the gap. The CDR3 is 12 amino acids. This chain's CDR3 is CASSLAGVEQYF. The CDR3 coding sequence is TGTGCCAGCAGCTTAGCGGGAGTTGAGCAGTACTTC.

The sample holds a few counts of this clonotype. This chain joins TRBV12-3 or TRBV12-4 and TRBJ1-1; D remains ambiguous. V lost 6 bases and J lost 1, with 12 bases in between. The length of the CDR3 is 14 residues. The CDR3 protein is CASRLRESNTEAFF. The CDR3 coding sequence is TGTGCCAGCAGATTAAGGGAATCGAACACTGAAGCTTTCTTT.

This clonotype showed up many times. The chain carries TRBV18 and TRBJ2-5; TRBD2 is a possible D gene (6 bases). Trimming shortened V by 0 bases and J by 7 bases, and 6 bases separated the two germline ends. The germline CDR1 and CDR2 sequences are KGHSH and LQKENI. The CDR3 sequence is 12 residues long. The CDR3 nucleotides are TGTGCCAGCTCACCACCGGAGGGGACCCAGTACTTC. This sequence encodes CASSPPEGTQYF.

The chain couples TRBV6-1 to TRBJ1-2, with a tentative D call TRBD1 (6 bases). Deletions cut 6 bases from V and 6 bases from J, with 14 bases between. From germline, CDR1 is MNHNS and CDR2 SASEGT. The CDR3 loop spans 13 amino acids. The CDR3 reads CASSHDRIDGYTF. Here the CDR3 DNA reads TGTGCCAGCAGCCACGACAGGATCGATGGCTACACCTTC.